Shown below are 32 T cell receptor beta chains from a single sample sequenced in a study of regulatory T cells in long-lasting Graves disease (dated by TCRdb to about 2021). Sample time point, as interpreted from the label and publication: newly diagnosed GD, antithyroid drugs for less than 3 months. For both TCR sequencing and RNA sequencing, RNA was extracted from PBMCs in TRIzol. Library prep was done by multiplex PCR. Instrument used: Illumina HiSeq 4000. CDR3 regions were amplified by Arm-PCR with iRepertoire HTBI primers to construct TCR beta libraries. TCRdb handled the public reads itself, with Q25 trimming in fastp and clone calling in MiXCR, and kept productive beta chains. When rows share a CDR3 protein, they turn into one entry using the most common DNA and genes. The sample table holds hundreds of thousands of distinct CDR3 sequences, of which about 16% were seen once. The ten largest account for 20% to 25% of the sample.

Sequencing was performed on peripheral blood mononuclear cells (PBMCs), taken at new diagnosis, from a patient treated with antithyroid drugs. These receptors were obtained from a female donor with Graves disease.

There are many counts of this clonotype. The CDR3 DNA sequence: TGTGCCAGCAGCCGCCGGGGTTTTGGGTTGAACACTGAAGCTTTCTTT. Its protein is CASSRRGFGLNTEAFF. V gene TRBV5-6 combines with J gene TRBJ1-1; D gene unclear. Germline values: CDR1 SGHDT, CDR2 YYEEEE. This CDR3 has 16 residues. V was pared by 4 bases and J by 0 bases, with 16 bases between. Based on the CDR3 plus reference TRBV5-6 and TRBJ1-1, the full variable domain is DAGVTQSPTHLIKTRGQQVTLRCSPKSGHDTVSWYQQALGQGPQFIFQYYEEEERQRGNFPDRFSGHQFPNYSSELNVNALLLGDSALYLCASSRRGFGLNTEAFFGQGTRLTVV.

In the case of this clonotype: An end of the junction does not agree with germline; a read error may underlie this. The V gene is TRBV5-5, the J gene TRBJ2-3; a weak D match, TRBD2 (6 bases). CDR1 SGHKS and CDR2 YYEKEE come from the germline V gene (reference sequence). The CDR3 runs to 16 residues. The CDR3 protein is CASSLEVGGSTDTQYF. For the CDR3, the DNA is TGCGCCAGCAGCTTGGAGGTGGGAGGCAGCACAGATACGCAGTATTTT.

This clonotype was picked up many times. This CDR3 reads CASSANQGGGYTF. As DNA, the CDR3 is TGTGCCAGCAGTGCTAACCAGGGGGGGGGCTACACCTTC. V and J are TRBV6-1 and TRBJ1-2; 7 nucleotides match TRBD1. CDR1 MNHNS and CDR2 SASEGT come from the germline V gene. This CDR3 is 13 amino acids long. The V segment lost 4 bases and the J segment 8 bases; nucleotides outside the gene matches: 7.

This clonotype was found many times. V usage is TRBV6-1 and J usage is TRBJ1-2; no definite D call. The germline CDR1 and CDR2 sequences are MNHNS and SASEGT. The CDR3 loop spans 14 amino acids. Between the trimmed V and J ends, which lost 2 bases and 4 bases, there was a span of 11 bases. CDR3 residues: CASSELPAPYGYTF. CDR3 DNA sequence: TGTGCCAGCAGTGAATTACCTGCTCCCTATGGCTACACCTTC.

This chain uses TRBV20-1 with TRBJ2-1; 9 bases match TRBD1. The CDR3 is made up of 11 amino acids. With 4 bases clipped from V and 8 bases from J, the junction kept 0 bases outside the gene matches. Germline V lookup: CDR1 DFQATT, CDR2 SNEGSKA (reference sequence). The CDR3 DNA reads TGCAGTGCTAACAGGGGGCATGAGCAGTTCTTC. Translation gives CSANRGHEQFF.

Ten or more counts support this clonotype. This rearrangement joins TRBV7-9 to TRBJ2-3, with D perhaps assigned TRBD1 or TRBD2 (5 bases each). This CDR3 region has 15 residues. V was clipped by 1 base and J by 6 bases, with 14 bases between them. CDR1 is SEHNR, CDR2 FQNEAQ, per germline (reference sequence). The CDR3 reads CASSLDGAAADTQYF. CDR3 nucleotide sequence: TGTGCCAGCAGCTTAGACGGGGCTGCGGCCGATACGCAGTATTTT.

This clonotype was observed at least ten times. This chain links TRBV30 with TRBJ1-1; D may be TRBD1 (6 bases). Germline V gene data show CDR1 as GTSNPN and CDR2 as SVGIG (reference sequence). The V end was cut by 2 bases, the J end by 4 bases, with 14 bases between. CDR3 length equals 14 residues. The CDR3 DNA follows: TGTGCCTGGAGTAACCTCCAGGGGTTCACTGAAGCTTTCTTT. It encodes CAWSNLQGFTEAFF.

On this clonotype itself: This probably arose from a read error, given a far larger clone one base away. The chain joins TRBV7-2 to TRBJ2-1; possible D gene TRBD1, 7 bases. CDR3 length: 15 amino acids. Germline CDR1 and CDR2: SGHTA and FQGNSA. CDR3 in DNA: TGTGCCTGCAGCCCTCAGGGGGGTTTCGTCAATGAGCAGTTCTTC. This translates into CACSPQGGFVNEQFF.

In its sample, this clonotype was seen many times. V usage is TRBV24-1 and J usage is TRBJ2-7; no clear D gene. CDR3 length equals 15 residues. Germline CDR1 is KGHDR and CDR2 is SFDVKD. V gave up 3 bases and J gave up 1 base, with 12 bases separating them. The CDR3 reads CATSDHSDLSYEQYF. In nucleotides, the CDR3 is TGTGCCACCAGTGATCACTCGGACCTTTCCTACGAGCAGTACTTC.

This clonotype has at least ten counts. The chain is built from TRBV5-5 and TRBJ1-3, with D possibly being TRBD1 (5 bases). Trimming pared 4 bases from V and 0 bases from J, leaving 17 bases between. The CDR3 has 17 residues. Germline values: CDR1 SGHKS, CDR2 YYEKEE (reference sequence). CDR3 DNA sequence: TGTGCCAGCAGCGACGTCCGGGGCTCGAGCTCTGGAAACACCATATATTTT. Its protein product is CASSDVRGSSSGNTIYF.

This clonotype was counted many times. The chain carries TRBV7-2 and TRBJ2-7; 9 bases are a match to TRBD2. Germline V CDR1 and CDR2: SGHTA, FQGNSA. This CDR3 is built from 18 residues. After removal of 7 bases from V and 4 bases from J, the junction contained 20 bases not matched to a gene. Here the CDR3 reads CASISRISGRGGVYEQYF. CDR3 bases: TGTGCCAGCATCAGTCGTATTAGCGGGAGAGGGGGAGTATACGAGCAGTACTTC.

This clonotype was counted between two and nine times. V is TRBV5-4 and J is TRBJ2-2, with 9 bases fitting TRBD2. The CDR3 runs 16 residues. Germline V lookup: CDR1 SGHNT, CDR2 YYREEE (reference sequence). V dropped 2 bases and J dropped 0; count of bases not matched to a gene: 2. CDR3 DNA: TGTGCCAGCAGCTTTCGCGGGGGGGCGAACACCGGGGAGCTGTTTTTT. Its protein product is CASSFRGGANTGELFF.

The sample holds many counts of this clonotype. This chain links TRBV3-1 with TRBJ2-1, with a possible D match to TRBD2 (6 bases). This CDR3 contains 15 residues. V lost 4 bases to trimming and J lost 3 bases, with 13 bases between them. In germline, CDR1 is LGHDT, CDR2 YNNKEL (reference sequence). The CDR3 loop is CASSLPGLNYNEQFF. CDR3 coding DNA: TGTGCCAGCAGCCTACCGGGACTGAACTACAATGAGCAGTTCTTC.

The chain combines TRBV10-2 with TRBJ2-4; no firm D call. The V gene lost 0 bases and the J gene lost 2 bases, with 11 bases spanning the gap. This CDR3 contains 16 residues. The germline CDR1 and CDR2 sequences are WSHSY and SAAADI. Written as DNA, the CDR3 is TGCGCCAGCAGTGAGTCTGCCGGGTACCCCAAAAACATTCAGTACTTC. Translated: CASSESAGYPKNIQYF.

This clonotype was picked up many times. At one end, the junction sequence differs from germline, possibly due to a read error. This chain links TRBV7-2 with TRBJ2-3; 13 nucleotides align to TRBD2. This CDR3 is built from 18 residues. Germline V gene data show CDR1 as SGHTA and CDR2 as FQGNSA. Written as DNA, the CDR3 is TGTGCCAGCACCTTATTACTAGCGGGAGGGCCTCATACAGATACGCAGTATTTT. Its translation is CASTLLLAGGPHTDTQYF. The whole variable domain, remainder taken from reference TRBV7-2 and TRBJ2-3, is GAGVSQSPSNKVTEKGKDVELRCDPISGHTALYWYRQSLGQGLEFLIYFQGNSAPDKSGLPSDRFSAERTGGSVSTLTIQRTQQEDSAVYLCASTLLLAGGPHTDTQYFGPGTRLTVL.

As concerns this clonotype: The junction differs from germline at one of its ends, possibly a read error. J is TRBJ2-5 and V is TRBV18, with 10 bases that match TRBD1. This CDR3 is 14 amino acids long. The germline V gene has CDR1 KGHSH and CDR2 LQKENI. The CDR3 region has the DNA TGTACCAGCTCGCCCGGGACAGGGGCGGAGACCCAGTACTTC. It yields the protein CTSSPGTGAETQYF.

This clonotype was observed a handful of times. The V and J genes are TRBV25-1 and TRBJ2-7; 9 bases are shared with TRBD1. CDR1 is MGHDK and CDR2 is SYGVNS in the germline V gene. Trimming cost V 0 bases and J 4 bases; bases outside gene matches: 4. The CDR3 sequence is 15 residues long. The CDR3 sequence is CASSEYGTGNYEQYF. In DNA, the CDR3 is TGTGCCAGCAGTGAATACGGGACAGGGAATTACGAGCAGTACTTC.

This clonotype came up many times. The chain is built from TRBV27 and TRBJ2-4; TRBD2 agrees at 7 bases. Germline lookup yields CDR1 MNHEY and CDR2 SMNVEV (reference sequence). V lost 8 bases and J lost 2; bases outside the gene matches: 9. The CDR3 covers 15 residues. The CDR3 sequence: CASSNRGGSKNIQYF. As DNA, the CDR3 is TGTGCCAGCTCGAACCGCGGGGGATCCAAAAACATTCAGTACTTC.

This clonotype has a count of ten or more. The chain links TRBV6-5 to TRBJ1-6; the D is unclear. V was shortened by 2 bases and J by 4 bases, with 3 bases between the two germline ends. Germline V gene data show CDR1 as MNHEY and CDR2 as SVGAGI. This CDR3 is built from 13 residues. The CDR3 DNA reads TGTGCCAGCAGTTACCGTTATAATTCACCCCTCCACTTT. Residues: CASSYRYNSPLHF.

The chain is built from TRBV25-1 and TRBJ2-2; either TRBD1 or TRBD2 may fit D (6 bases each). Germline V gene data show CDR1 as MGHDK and CDR2 as SYGVNS. The ends were cut back, 1 base at V and 7 bases at J, with 13 bases in the middle. This CDR3 has 15 amino acids. This CDR3 is CASSELWGADGELFF. In nucleotides, the CDR3 is TGTGCCAGCAGTGAATTGTGGGGGGCCGACGGGGAGCTGTTTTTT.

This clonotype has ten or more counts. The CDR3: CSVVVGDSDEQYF. CDR3 bases: TGCAGCGTTGTAGTAGGGGACAGCGACGAGCAGTACTTC. The chain carries TRBV29-1 and TRBJ2-7; TRBD1 aligns across 7 bases. With V trimmed by 4 bases and J by 5 bases, 8 bases remained unmatched. The CDR3 sequence is 13 residues long. The V gene's germline CDR1 is SQVTM and CDR2 ANQGSEA.

This clonotype was observed a single time. It differs at one base from a far larger clone, so likely a read error. The rearrangement uses TRBV28 and TRBJ2-7; weak D call: TRBD1 (5 bases). In germline, CDR1 is MDHEN, CDR2 SYDVKM. The V and J ends lost 2 bases and 7 bases respectively, with 15 bases between them. The CDR3 loop spans 14 amino acids. CDR3 nucleotides: TGTGCCAGCAGTTTAGGAATGGGGCGCAATGAGCAGTACTTC. Its protein is CASSLGMGRNEQYF.

The CDR3 protein is CASSLLFGRGKTGGELFF. The CDR3 DNA follows: TGTGCCAGCAGCTTACTATTCGGACGGGGGAAAACGGGCGGGGAGCTGTTTTTT. J is TRBJ2-2 and V is TRBV11-3; tentative D call: TRBD2 (6 bases). There are 18 residues in the CDR3. Per germline, CDR1 SGHNT and CDR2 YENEEA. Trimming removed 2 bases at V and 7 bases at J, with 23 bases between. The full variable domain, rest sourced from reference TRBV11-3 and TRBJ2-2, is EAGVVQSPRYKIIEKKQPVAFWCNPISGHNTLYWYLQNLGQGPELLIRYENEEAVDDSQLPKDRFSAERLKGVDSTLKIQPAELGDSAVYLCASSLLFGRGKTGGELFFGEGSRLTVL.

This clonotype was picked up many times. This chain joins TRBV5-1 and TRBJ2-1, with 8 bases that match TRBD2. The CDR3 consists of 14 residues. CDR1 is SGHRS and CDR2 is YFSETQ in the germline V gene. With 4 bases clipped from V and 8 bases from J, the junction kept 8 bases outside the gene matches. CDR3 DNA sequence: TGCGCCAGCAGCAATCCCTCGGGAGGGGATGAGCAGTTCTTC. Translation: CASSNPSGGDEQFF.

The sample holds many counts of this clonotype. The chain uses TRBV12-3 or TRBV12-4 and TRBJ1-1; weak D call: TRBD1 (6 bases). V lost 6 bases and J 1 base, leaving 9 bases between the germline ends. The CDR3 loop spans 13 amino acids. The CDR3 reads CASRKTGNTEAFF. CDR3 in DNA: TGTGCCAGCAGGAAGACAGGGAACACTGAAGCTTTCTTT.

This clonotype was counted many times. This chain links TRBV7-2 with TRBJ1-5; D unclear. This CDR3 has 15 residues. V lost 0 bases, J lost 3 bases, and 9 bases lay in between. Per the germline V gene, CDR1 is SGHTA and CDR2 is FQGNSA. CDR3 residues: CASSLAQGFNQPQHF. The CDR3 DNA sequence: TGTGCCAGCAGCTTAGCGCAAGGGTTCAATCAGCCCCAGCATTTT.

This clonotype was counted between two and nine times. This may come from a read error, since a much larger clone is one base off. This chain connects TRBV2 to TRBJ2-1; 9 bases agree with TRBD2. Per the germline V gene, CDR1 is SNHLY and CDR2 is FYNNEI. The CDR3 length is 15 residues. Trimming removed 6 bases from V and 12 bases from J; junction bases left unmatched: 15. The CDR3 protein is CASRVSLAGLDGQFF. CDR3 DNA: TGTGCCAGCAGAGTGTCGCTAGCGGGATTAGATGGGCAGTTCTTC.

This clonotype appeared many times. This sequence joins TRBV2 and TRBJ1-5, with D hard to call. The germline CDR1 and CDR2 sequences are SNHLY and FYNNEI. This CDR3 has 13 residues. Trimming took off 10 bases at V and 3 bases at J, with 13 bases between the two ends. This CDR3 reads CATSESFNQPQHF. The CDR3, as DNA: TGTGCCACTTCCGAGTCTTTCAATCAGCCCCAGCATTTT.

This clonotype has at least ten counts. This rearrangement joins TRBV12-3 or TRBV12-4 to TRBJ2-7; 11 bases are a match to TRBD2. V lost 1 base to trimming and J lost 5 bases; unmatched junction nucleotides: 7. The CDR3 spans 16 residues. As DNA, the CDR3 is TGTGCCAGCAGTTTAGTTCTAGCGGGAGGTAGCGACGAGCAGTACTTC. Protein: CASSLVLAGGSDEQYF.

There are many counts of this clonotype. CDR3 bases: TGCGCCAGCAGCCCTCTGCGGCATTCCTCCTCCTACGAGCAGTACTTC. Its translation is CASSPLRHSSSYEQYF. The V and J genes are TRBV5-1 and TRBJ2-7; no clear D. V was trimmed by 4 bases and J by 0 bases, leaving 17 bases between them. This CDR3 contains 16 residues. Germline lookup yields CDR1 SGHRS and CDR2 YFSETQ.

This clonotype was found many times. V is TRBV29-1 and J is TRBJ1-1; a weak D match, TRBD1 (6 bases). The CDR3 is 14 amino acids. Trimming left V 6 bases short and J 1 base short, with 15 bases between. Germline CDR1 reads SQVTM; CDR2 reads ANQGSEA. CDR3 sequence (DNA): TGCAGCGTGGCCGGACAGAGGGCGAACACTGAAGCTTTCTTT. Protein: CSVAGQRANTEAFF.

This clonotype was found many times. The genes are TRBV6-2 or TRBV6-3 and TRBJ2-7; 9 bases are shared with TRBD1. The CDR3 consists of 14 residues. Germline values: CDR1 MNHEY, CDR2 SVGEGT. J was trimmed by 1 base and V by 6 bases; bases with no gene match: 4. The CDR3 sequence: CASRSGTGSYEQYF. DNA of the CDR3: TGTGCCAGCAGATCCGGGACAGGGTCCTACGAGCAGTACTTC.